This paragraph covers one T cell receptor (beta chain) sequence. In its sample, this clonotype was seen many times. This clone's antigen is unknown. Base quality data are lacking; no much larger clone is found one base away. Moderately to severely active disease, a Clinical Activity Score of at least 3, a NOSPECS grade of at least 4, and a duration under 3 months were present in ophthalmopathy patients. The study excluded patients with uncontrolled infections, other autoimmune diseases, pregnancy or lactation. Diagnoses relied on clinical symptoms, serum thyroxine and TRAb, thyroid ultrasound and orbital computed tomography. PBMCs were isolated from approximately 10 ml of fresh peripheral blood by Ficoll-Paque density gradient centrifugation. Total RNA was extracted using Trizol reagent, and RNA quality was assessed on an Agilent 2100 Bioanalyzer. The record originates from a study of T cells in Graves' hyperthyroidism and ophthalmopathy (dated by TCRdb to between 2018 and 2020). Regarding the study in general: Peripheral blood samples were taken at the time of initial diagnosis, prior to any treatment. For training and testing, the 100 or so patients in the discovery cohort were randomly divided in a 7:3 ratio. Once sampling was done, hyperthyroidism patients were given methimazole at a starting dose of 30 mg daily, whereas ophthalmopathy patients were given high-dose intravenous methylprednisolone. Whether ophthalmopathy could be predicted prospectively was tested in an independent validation cohort made up of roughly 19 hyperthyroidism patients plus 17 patients who later progressed to ophthalmopathy. In addition, the study compared T-cell repertoires in thyroid tissue and in blood from roughly 6 Graves' hyperthyroidism patients. TCR Vbeta CDR3 sequencing of 130 to 150 peripheral blood samples (over 40 ophthalmopathy, under 80 hyperthyroidism and roughly 17 progressor patients) is reported in the paper. A discovery cohort of about a hundred patients, approximately 45 with Graves' ophthalmopathy and over 55 with stable Graves' hyperthyroidism, was used to find distinguishing TCR V-J signatures.

Amplification of TCR beta CDR3 regions was carried out from RNA transcripts. The first round of RT-PCR for the TCR CDR3 was performed with the HTBI primer set and the Qiagen OneStep RT-PCR kit. A second multiplex PCR round built the libraries, followed by size selection and purification. Sequencing of the libraries was done on an Illumina HiSeq2000 using paired-end 100 bp reads. The authors' analysis ran thus. SOAPnuke was used to process the raw data, removing reads that contained adapters or uncalled bases, had a mean Phred below 15, or lacked an exact match to the constant primer or identifier. High-quality paired reads were merged with COPE v1.2.5, and unique nucleotide sequences were defined as clonotypes. Clonotypes were aligned to IMGT TRBV, TRBD and TRBJ reference segments using MiTCR v1.1. Only V-J combinations with frequency above 0.0001, covering about 99% of repertoires, were analysed. A TCS score was defined as the ratio of F50 (clonal expansion) to E x V (chaos), with BLOSUM62-based TCRdist applied between CDR3 peptides within each V-J. Welch's t-statistics and random forest reduced approximately 520 V-J features to 13, which were used in a naive Bayes classifier (R e1071). The raw public data were reprocessed by TCRdb itself: fastp quality trimming at Q25, MiXCR clonotype calling, in-frame beta chains only. Duplicate CDR3 protein sequences are folded into a single record with the most common DNA and genes. TCRdb, not the authors, supplied the V and J calls. This sample holds 400,000 or so distinct CDR3 sequences; about 15% were observed only once. The ten largest clones represent less than 20% of the sample.

The research as a whole found: Sample size was not statistically predetermined, and investigators were not blinded to group allocation. Most expanded thyroid clonotypes (frequency above 0.001) were also detected in blood, a finding suggesting that blood repertoires may reflect thyroid immune responses. During validation, the model predicted progression to ophthalmopathy a median of about 6.3 months ahead of onset, with around 71% sensitivity and about 75% specificity. Ophthalmopathy was separated from stable hyperthyroidism by a 13 V-J signature model, with approximately 85% sensitivity and roughly 81% specificity obtained in cross-validation and 80%/75% obtained in testing.

V is reduced by 3 bases and J by 0 bases, leaving a spacing of 17 bases between them. The germline V gene encodes CDR1 SGHTA and CDR2 FQGNSA. Inclusive of the bounding cysteine and phenylalanine, the CDR3 is 17 residues long. Only CDR3 DNA remains: 51 bases, in frame from the first base. This receptor chain uses TRBV7-2 and TRBJ2-5, with the D gene tentatively TRBD1 or TRBD2, based on 5 matching bases in each. This TCR derives from a woman aged 25 to 39 with Graves' ophthalmopathy. The source material was blood. The bases are TGTGCCAGCAGCTTCACGGGGCGTCAGGTGTACCAAGAGACCCAGTACTTC. Protein translation: CASSFTGRQVYQETQYF.